The sequence of this TCR beta chain was determined in a study of shared clonotypes between healthy human individuals. Deep was the level at which the assay was run. Method: immunoSEQ multiplex PCR; TCRdb's copy keeps in-frame clones and lacks some. The sample shows roughly 640,000 clones, over 65% of them seen only once. All donors qualified as healthy HIV-negative adults and had experienced no recent acute infections or vaccinations. Naive CD45RA+ and memory CD45RA-negative subsets were split from CD4+ cells. The TCR comes from a woman aged 30 to 39 in good health. Sequencing was carried out using memory CD4+ T cells sorted from blood. The sample's subset: CD45RA-negative fraction.

Written as DNA, the CDR3 is TGTGCCAGCAGTCCATCCCTAGTACAGGGGACCCAGTACTTC. Its protein product is CASSPSLVQGTQYF. J is TRBJ2-5 and V is TRBV28, with D possibly matching TRBD1 (6 bases). This CDR3 has 14 residues. V shed 5 bases and J shed 7 bases, with 17 bases lying between them. Germline lookup yields CDR1 MDHEN and CDR2 SYDVKM.